The 23 T cell receptor beta chains below all came from one sample that was sequenced in a study of blood T cell repertoires in COVID-19. The table came from immunoSEQ multiplex PCR; TCRdb's copy has only in-frame clones and leaves some out. The sample has 260,000 or so clones, 83% seen once; the top ten hold 3.6%. The sample comprised PBMCs or T cells enriched from blood (not recorded which). The receptor set was obtained from a woman in her 40s who had been exposed to COVID-19.

This chain links TRBV11-2 with TRBJ2-7; TRBD1 matches 8 bases. Germline V gene lookup returns CDR1 SGHAT and CDR2 FQNNGV. J gave up 7 bases and V 5 bases, and 10 bases lay outside the gene matches. The CDR3 has 14 residues. The CDR3 coding sequence is TGTGCCAGCAGCACCCGGACAGGGCTGAGGGAGCAGTACTTC. This codes for CASSTRTGLREQYF. The entire variable domain, with the rest obtained from reference TRBV11-2 and TRBJ2-7, is as follows: EAGVAQSPRYKIIEKRQSVAFWCNPISGHATLYWYQQILGQGPKLLIQFQNNGVVDDSQLPKDRFSAERLKGVDSTLKIQPAKLEDSAVYLCASSTRTGLREQYFGPGTRLTVT.

This clone has more than one count but fewer than ten. In the same sample, other DNA sequences code for this CDR3. The rearrangement links TRBV3-1 (or the pseudogene TRBV3-2) to TRBJ1-5, with TRBD1 matching over 7 bases. V lost 0 bases to trimming and J lost 4 bases; unmatched junction nucleotides: 3. The CDR3 loop spans 15 amino acids. From germline, CDR1 is LGHDT and CDR2 YNNKEL (reference sequence). As DNA, the CDR3 is TGTGCCAGCAGCCAAGATTCGACAGGGAATCAGCCCCAGCATTTT. This sequence encodes CASSQDSTGNQPQHF.

Here the CDR3 DNA reads TGTGCCAGCTCACCTCTCTTACTAGCGGGCCAAGAGACCCAGTACTTC. It yields the protein CASSPLLLAGQETQYF. The chain couples TRBV18 to TRBJ2-5; TRBD2 agrees at 9 bases. V dropped 3 bases and J dropped 1; count of bases not matched to a gene: 6. Germline CDR1 KGHSH, CDR2 LQKENI. The CDR3 extends over 16 amino acids.

The V call is TRBV27, the J call TRBJ1-2; 10 bases align to TRBD1. V shed 2 bases and J 7 bases; nucleotides not matched to a gene: 1. The CDR3 length is 13 residues. In germline, CDR1 is MNHEY, CDR2 SMNVEV (reference sequence). The CDR3 DNA reads as TGTGCCAGCAGTTTAGGGACAGGGGTTGGCTACACCTTC. Residues: CASSLGTGVGYTF.

The sample holds many counts of this clone. The chain couples TRBV5-4 to TRBJ2-5, with D perhaps given as TRBD1 or TRBD2 (9 bases each). Trimming shortened V by 5 bases and J by 5 bases, and 31 bases separated the two germline ends. This CDR3 region has 19 residues. The germline gives CDR1 SGHNT, CDR2 YYREEE (reference sequence). Written as DNA, the CDR3 is TGTGCCAGCAGGCCCGGGGGACAGGGCAATAGCGGGGGATCTGAGACCCAGTACTTC. Translating gives CASRPGGQGNSGGSETQYF.

This clone was picked up a small number of times. The J gene is TRBJ1-2, the V gene TRBV4-1; 10 bases are a match to TRBD1. V shed 5 bases, J shed 2 bases, and the junction held 8 bases outside the gene matches. CDR1 is MGHRA, CDR2 YSYEKL, per germline. The CDR3 is made up of 16 amino acids. CDR3 DNA sequence: TGCGCCAGCAGCGGCGACAGGGGGCTTGGAAACTATGGCTACACCTTC. This translates into CASSGDRGLGNYGYTF.

The genes are TRBV7-3 and TRBJ2-5; TRBD1 agrees at 7 bases. This CDR3 is 14 amino acids long. The germline gives CDR1 SGHTA, CDR2 FQGTGA. Trimming at V came to 6 bases and at J to 4 bases, leaving 8 bases not matched to a gene. For the CDR3, the DNA is TGTGCCAGCAGTTTGACAGGGTCCCCAGAGACCCAGTACTTC. It translates to CASSLTGSPETQYF.

This sequence joins TRBV5-1 and TRBJ2-6; 10 positions agree with TRBD1. V lost 4 bases, J lost 0 bases, and 13 bases stayed unmatched. Germline values: CDR1 SGHRS, CDR2 YFSETQ. The length of the CDR3 is 20 residues. The CDR3 spells CASSPPPGQGTLSGANVLTF. The CDR3 nucleotides are TGCGCCAGCAGCCCTCCCCCGGGACAGGGGACCCTCTCTGGGGCCAACGTCCTGACTTTC.

The chain employs TRBV12-3 or TRBV12-4 and TRBJ1-1; 10 positions match TRBD1. The CDR3 is 13 residues long. The V gene end was trimmed by 5 bases and the J gene end by 7 bases; junction bases not matched to a gene: 4. DNA of the CDR3: TGTGCCAGCAGTCGACAGGGGGCTGGTGAAGCTTTCTTT. It yields the protein CASSRQGAGEAFF.

The rearrangement links TRBV20-1 to TRBJ1-1; D is unclear. This CDR3 has 15 residues. Trimming pared 3 bases from V and 5 bases from J, leaving 19 bases between. CDR1 is DFQATT, CDR2 SNEGSKA, per germline (reference sequence). Here the CDR3 DNA reads TGCAGTGCTAGTCTCAATTCAGATAGAGGGACTGAAGCTTTCTTT. This encodes CSASLNSDRGTEAFF.

V usage is TRBV9 and J usage is TRBJ2-5; TRBD2 might be the D (6 bases). This CDR3 has 13 residues. Trimming took 6 bases from V and 5 from J, leaving 14 bases between them. Germline V gives CDR1 SGDLS, CDR2 YYNGEE. CDR3 DNA: TGTGCCAGCACAGGCGGGACGGGGGAGACCCAGTACTTC. Its translation is CASTGGTGETQYF.

The J gene is TRBJ2-1, the V gene TRBV27; perhaps TRBD2 as D (6 bases). From germline, CDR1 is MNHEY and CDR2 SMNVEV (reference sequence). The CDR3 spans 16 residues. Trimming cost V 1 base and J 6 bases, with 16 bases left between them. The CDR3 DNA is TGTGCCAGCAGTTTATGGTTCGGGGGAGAAGCCAATGAGCAGTTCTTC. Translation: CASSLWFGGEANEQFF.

This clone was observed a single time. The CDR3 here is CASSFYREVEQYF. The CDR3 bases are TGTGCCAGCAGCTTCTACAGGGAAGTAGAGCAGTACTTC. This chain connects TRBV7-2 to TRBJ2-7, with D maybe TRBD1 (6 bases). This CDR3 is built from 13 residues. Germline CDR1 is SGHTA and CDR2 is FQGNSA. Trimming pared 3 bases from V and 7 bases from J, leaving 13 bases between. Based on the CDR3 plus reference TRBV7-2 and TRBJ2-7, the full variable domain is GAGVSQSPSNKVTEKGKDVELRCDPISGHTALYWYRQSLGQGLEFLIYFQGNSAPDKSGLPSDRFSAERTGGSVSTLTIQRTQQEDSAVYLCASSFYREVEQYFGPGTRLTVT.

A single count supports this clone. This chain uses TRBV19 with TRBJ1-1; D is uncertain. V lost 8 bases, J lost 1 base, and 11 bases lay in between. Germline V CDR1 and CDR2: LNHDA, SQIVND (reference sequence). This CDR3 is 13 amino acids long. The CDR3 region is CASRGGANTEAFF. The CDR3 region has the DNA TGTGCCAGTCGGGGAGGCGCGAACACTGAAGCTTTCTTT.

The V and J genes are TRBV7-2 and TRBJ2-4, with 8 bases identical to TRBD2. V dropped 1 base and J dropped 5; count of bases not matched to a gene: 10. Germline-derived CDR1 and CDR2 are SGHTA and FQGNSA. CDR3 length: 17 amino acids. The CDR3 spells CASSLGPRGGPQNIQYF. The CDR3 DNA is TGTGCCAGCAGCTTAGGTCCCCGGGGGGGCCCACAAAACATTCAGTACTTC. The full variable domain, with the rest looked up from reference TRBV7-2 and TRBJ2-4, is GAGVSQSPSNKVTEKGKDVELRCDPISGHTALYWYRQSLGQGLEFLIYFQGNSAPDKSGLPSDRFSAERTGGSVSTLTIQRTQQEDSAVYLCASSLGPRGGPQNIQYFGAGTRLSVL.

The gene calls are TRBV18 and TRBJ1-1, with 8 bases fitting TRBD1. The CDR3 has 13 residues. Germline CDR1 and CDR2: KGHSH and LQKENI. J lost 3 bases, V lost 8 bases, and 5 bases had no gene match. The CDR3 protein is CASTQGADTEAFF. The CDR3 nucleotides read TGTGCCAGCACGCAGGGGGCTGACACTGAAGCTTTCTTT.

This chain links TRBV9 with TRBJ1-1, with 12 bases that match TRBD1. This CDR3 is 19 amino acids long. After removal of 0 bases from V and 5 bases from J, the junction contained 14 bases not matched to a gene. CDR1 and CDR2 (germline): SGDLS, YYNGEE. CDR3 sequence (DNA): TGTGCCAGCAGCGTAGAGGGTATTGGGACAGGGGGCGCCGGGACTGAAGCTTTCTTT. It is translated as CASSVEGIGTGGAGTEAFF.

J is TRBJ1-5 and V is TRBV20-1; 8 positions match TRBD1. There are 15 residues in the CDR3. V gave up 3 bases and J gave up 1 base; unmatched junction bases: 5. The germline CDR1 and CDR2 sequences are DFQATT and SNEGSKA (reference sequence). In DNA, the CDR3 is TGCAGTGCTAGTACCCGGACAGGGAGCAATCAGCCCCAGCATTTT. It encodes CSASTRTGSNQPQHF.

This clone appeared a single time. The rearrangement joins TRBV5-4 to TRBJ1-2, with D possibly TRBD1 on 5 matching bases. CDR3 length equals 14 residues. Germline loops: CDR1 SGHNT, CDR2 YYREEE (reference sequence). V lost 6 bases, J lost 1 base, and 13 bases lay in between. The CDR3 sequence is CASTRGGDNYGYTF. As DNA, the CDR3 is TGTGCCAGCACCCGGGGAGGGGATAACTATGGCTACACCTTC.

J is TRBJ2-7 and V is TRBV3-1 (or the pseudogene TRBV3-2), with 10 bases lining up with TRBD1. The germline gives CDR1 LGHDT, CDR2 YNNKEL (reference sequence). The CDR3 length is 16 residues. V lost 8 bases and J lost 5; bases outside the gene matches: 15. The CDR3 is CASSQPGQGRKDEQYF. The CDR3 DNA follows: TGTGCCAGCTCCCAACCGGGACAGGGGAGAAAAGACGAGCAGTACTTC.

The V call is TRBV19, the J call TRBJ2-7; the match to TRBD1 covers 9 bases. Germline V gene sequence: CDR1 LNHDA, CDR2 SQIVND (reference sequence). This CDR3 comprises 14 residues. Trimming at V came to 6 bases and at J to 2 bases, leaving 5 bases not matched to a gene. CDR3 DNA sequence: TGTGCCAGTAGCCGGGACAGGGCCCCCTACGAGCAGTACTTC. This encodes CASSRDRAPYEQYF.

This clone is a singleton in its sample. The rearrangement links TRBV2 to TRBJ1-1; 9 bases match TRBD1. Germline V gene sequence: CDR1 SNHLY, CDR2 FYNNEI. V dropped 7 bases and J dropped 5; count of bases not matched to a gene: 11. This CDR3 contains 15 residues. The CDR3 DNA sequence: TGTGCCAGCACCTTAGGGGACAGGGTGGCGACTGAAGCTTTCTTT. This gives the protein CASTLGDRVATEAFF.

The chain recombines TRBV19 with TRBJ1-1, with 9 bases aligning to TRBD1. Trimming cost V 5 bases and J 2 bases; bases outside gene matches: 9. The CDR3 is 16 residues long. Germline V gives CDR1 LNHDA, CDR2 SQIVND (reference sequence). The CDR3 sequence is CASSAGTGYTNTEAFF. CDR3 bases: TGTGCCAGTAGTGCAGGGACAGGGTATACTAACACTGAAGCTTTCTTT.